The T cell receptor (beta chain) described here comes from a study of preoperative IRX-2 immunotherapy in early breast cancer. The assay was immunoSEQ multiplex PCR, and TCRdb's table has in-frame clones only and misses some. The sample has approximately 20,000 clones; approximately 86% are singletons. The treatment is: preoperative locoregional IRX-2 cytokine immunotherapy. This phase Ib study tested locoregional IRX-2 cytokine immunotherapy given before surgery. The sequence was collected from a human donor with breast cancer. Sequences were derived from lymph node tissue, sampled after IRX-2 immunotherapy.

The CDR3 coding sequence is TGTGCCAGCAGTTACTTGACGGGGAGGCGGGAGACCCAGTACTTC. It is translated as CASSYLTGRRETQYF. The chain employs TRBV6-8 and TRBJ2-5; TRBD2 might be the D (6 bases). Per germline, CDR1 MNHGY and CDR2 SAAAGT. CDR3 size: 15 residues. V was shortened by 1 base and J by 5 bases, with 14 bases between the two germline ends.